This T cell receptor beta chain emerged from a study of T-cell reconstitution after alpha-beta-depleted transplantation in children. This clonotype occurred a few times. Construction of the TCRbeta library involved unique molecular identifiers. TCRdb re-called the PCR reads with MiXCR, one entry per CDR3 protein. The sample shows about 360,000 distinct CDR3 sequences, less than 15% of them seen only once. Material: PBMCs, obtained from the stem cell graft. The origin of this receptor is a human donor who donated a stem cell graft to a child with Fanconi anemia.

In DNA, the CDR3 is TGTGCCACCAGCAGAGGGACGGGAGGTTCACCCCTCCACTTT. It codes for CATSRGTGGSPLHF. The chain is built from TRBV15 and TRBJ1-6; D not certain. Germline loops: CDR1 LNHNV, CDR2 YYDKDF (reference sequence). The ends were cut back, 1 base at V and 9 bases at J, with 10 bases in the middle. This CDR3 is built from 14 residues.